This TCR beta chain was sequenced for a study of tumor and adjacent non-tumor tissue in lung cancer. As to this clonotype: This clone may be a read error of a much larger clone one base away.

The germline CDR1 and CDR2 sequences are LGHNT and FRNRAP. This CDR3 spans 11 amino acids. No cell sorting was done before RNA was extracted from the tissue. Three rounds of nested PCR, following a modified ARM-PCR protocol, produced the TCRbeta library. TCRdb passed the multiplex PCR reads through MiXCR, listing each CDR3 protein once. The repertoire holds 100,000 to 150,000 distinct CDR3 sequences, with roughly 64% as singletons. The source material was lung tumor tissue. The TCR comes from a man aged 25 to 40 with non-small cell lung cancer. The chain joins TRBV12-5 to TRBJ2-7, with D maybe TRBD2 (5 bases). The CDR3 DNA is TGTACTAGTGCCATGAGGTACGAGCAGTACTTC. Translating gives CTSAMRYEQYF.